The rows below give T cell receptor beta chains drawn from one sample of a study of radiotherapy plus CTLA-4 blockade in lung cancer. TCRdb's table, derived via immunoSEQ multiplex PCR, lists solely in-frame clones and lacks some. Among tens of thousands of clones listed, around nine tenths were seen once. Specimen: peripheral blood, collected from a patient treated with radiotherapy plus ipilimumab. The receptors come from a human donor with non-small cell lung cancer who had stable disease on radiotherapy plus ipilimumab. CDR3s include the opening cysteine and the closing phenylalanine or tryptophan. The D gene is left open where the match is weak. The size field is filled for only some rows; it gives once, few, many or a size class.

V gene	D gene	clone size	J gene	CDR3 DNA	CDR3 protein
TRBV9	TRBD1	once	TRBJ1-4	TGTGCCAGCAGCGTTTCACAGGGGGCGCGAGAAAAACTGTTTTTT	CASSVSQGAREKLFF
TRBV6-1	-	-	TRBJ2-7	TGTGCCAGCAGTGACCCCTACGAGCAGTACTTC	CASSDPYEQYF
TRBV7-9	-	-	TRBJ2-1	TGTGCCAGCAGCTTAGTACATATCAATGAGCAGTTCTTC	CASSLVHINEQFF
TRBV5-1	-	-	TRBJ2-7	TGCGCCAGCAGCTTGGCAAGGGACCACGAGCAGTACTTC	CASSLARDHEQYF
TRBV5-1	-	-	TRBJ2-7	TGCGCCAGCAGCTTGGCCACTGACTTGGGCGAGCAGTACTTC	CASSLATDLGEQYF
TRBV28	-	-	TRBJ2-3	TGTGCCAGCAGTTTACATGCCAGTAGCACAGATACGCAGTATTTT	CASSLHASSTDTQYF
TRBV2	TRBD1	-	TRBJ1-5	TGTGCCAGCATGACAGGGGGGAGCAATCAGCCCCAGCATTTT	CASMTGGSNQPQHF
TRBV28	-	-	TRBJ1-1	TGTGCCAGCAGTTCCGCCCGACCGGGACAGAACACTGAAGCTTTCTTT	CASSSARPGQNTEAFF
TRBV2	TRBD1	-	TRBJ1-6	TGTGCCAGCACTCGGGACAGGGTATCACCCCTCCACTTT	CASTRDRVSPLHF
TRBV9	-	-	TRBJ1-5	TGTGCCAGCAGCCCCCGGGGGGTGAGTCAGCCCCAGCATTTT	CASSPRGVSQPQHF